This TCR beta chain was captured in a study of regulatory T cells in long-lasting Graves disease (dated by TCRdb to the early 2020s). In terms of the full investigation: In the newly diagnosed Graves' disease group, patients had been taking antithyroid drugs for less than 3 months. Patients with persistent Graves' disease were compared with patients with newly diagnosed Graves' disease using TCR sequencing and RNA sequencing of peripheral blood. The study was conducted in China and was registered as a clinical trial. A total of 33 samples underwent TCR sequencing, from roughly 13 patients with persistent Graves' disease and 20 or so patients with newly diagnosed Graves' disease.

What the research found in general, with its limitations: More public clonotypes were shared among persistent patients (roughly 3,000) than among newly diagnosed patients (966). Lower TCR Shannon entropy and fewer highly expanded clones were observed in persistent Graves' disease patients than in newly diagnosed patients, which suggested clonal expansion. Preferential use of TRBV28, TRBJ1-2 and TRBJ2-5 was observed in persistent disease, whereas TRBV20-1 and TRBJ2-1 were favored in newly diagnosed disease. The study examined only peripheral blood because the primary lesion, thyroid tissue, could not be accessed. Sequencing and analysis were restricted to the TCR beta chain. The authors noted that the small sample size was a limitation that may lower accuracy.

What the time point label conveys for this sample: newly diagnosed GD, antithyroid drugs for less than 3 months. For both TCR sequencing and RNA sequencing, RNA was extracted from PBMCs in TRIzol. Graves' disease was diagnosed according to American Thyroid Association guidelines. Recruitment of patients was carried out at an endocrinology department in Xi'an, China. Each patient gave about 8.1 milliliters of peripheral blood, collected in an EDTA anticoagulant tube. Ficoll Paque Plus density gradient separation was used to isolate PBMCs, and no further T cell sorting was performed. An Agilent 2100 Bioanalyzer and agarose gel were used to check RNA quality, and a NanoDrop 2000 was used to measure RNA concentration. This clonotype was counted ten times or more. It lacks a known antigen. It has no much larger one-base neighbor in the sample; base qualities were not kept. Receptor libraries were prepared by multiplex PCR. The instrument was an Illumina HiSeq 4000. TCR beta libraries were built with iRepertoire HTBI primers and Arm-PCR amplification of CDR3 regions. Gel purification was performed on PCR products prior to sequencing. The authors processed their data as follows. A total of fewer than 70 TRBV and 14 TRBJ segments were identified across samples and were used for gene usage analysis of CDR3 amino acid clonotypes. COPE and FqMerger were used to merge the filtered high-quality paired reads into contigs. BLAST was used to align contigs to IMGT TRBV, TRBD and TRBJ reference genes, with CDR3 defined following IMGT. Any clonotype with a frequency above 0.1% was classified as a highly expanded clone. Shannon entropy served as the measure of repertoire diversity, while the Gini coefficient captured V-J evenness. A clonotype found in more than one individual was treated as public. The public reads were quality trimmed at Q25 with fastp and then assembled into clones with MiXCR by TCRdb, keeping productive beta chains. Every distinct CDR3 protein forms one entry, paired with its most common genes and DNA. The V and J calls, along with clone size, are taken from TCRdb and not from the paper's own processing. The sample table shows some 370,000 distinct CDR3 sequences, and roughly 12% are seen once. Of the sample, about 20% is held by the ten largest clones.

CDR1 and CDR2 (MNHEY, SVGAGI) derive from the germline V gene. The cysteine opens and the phenylalanine closes a CDR3 of 16 amino acids. The entry retains the CDR3 DNA only, 48 bases that are in frame from base 1. V has 2 bases trimmed and J has 5 bases trimmed; junction bases matching no gene number 8. These sequences were also reported in another study, on T cells in Graves' hyperthyroidism and ophthalmopathy. The second study reports: A patient counted as having stable Graves' hyperthyroidism if no progression to ophthalmopathy occurred over 18 months of follow-up. Hyperthyroidism patients were newly diagnosed, with disease duration under 2 months, and aged 18 to 65 years. Patients with uncontrolled infections, other autoimmune diseases, pregnancy or lactation were excluded. Diagnoses were based on clinical symptoms, serum thyroxine and TRAb, thyroid ultrasound and orbital computed tomography. The TCR CDR3 was subjected to a first round of RT-PCR using the HTBI primer set and the Qiagen OneStep RT-PCR kit. Most expanded thyroid clonotypes (frequency above 0.001) were also detected in blood, a finding suggesting that blood repertoires may reflect thyroid immune responses. A 13 V-J signature model separated ophthalmopathy from stable hyperthyroidism, with approximately 87% sensitivity and approximately 81% specificity in cross-validation and 80%/75% in testing. During validation, the model predicted progression to ophthalmopathy a median of about 6.5 months ahead of onset, with more than 60% sensitivity and 72.22% specificity. A discovery cohort of approximately 100 patients, roughly 40 with Graves' ophthalmopathy and approximately 55 with stable Graves' hyperthyroidism, was used to find distinguishing TCR V-J signatures. An independent validation cohort of about 19 hyperthyroidism patients and approximately 17 patients who later progressed to ophthalmopathy tested prospective prediction of ophthalmopathy. The approximately 100 discovery patients were divided at random into training and test sets in a 7:3 ratio. In several Graves' hyperthyroidism patients, the study also compared T-cell repertoires from thyroid tissue with T-cell repertoires from blood. After blood sampling, hyperthyroidism patients were treated with methimazole at a starting dose of 30 mg daily, and ophthalmopathy patients were treated with high-dose intravenous methylprednisolone. A second multiplex PCR round built the libraries, followed by size selection and purification. Sequencing of the libraries was done on an Illumina HiSeq2000 using paired-end 100 bp reads. Raw data were processed with SOAPnuke, discarding reads with adapters, uncalled bases, mean Phred below 15, or no exact constant-primer or identifier match. COPE v1.2.5 was used to merge the high-quality paired reads, and each unique nucleotide sequence was defined as a clonotype. MiTCR v1.1 was used to align the clonotypes against IMGT TRBV, TRBD and TRBJ reference segments. Only V-J combinations with frequency above 0.0001, covering about 99% of repertoires, were analysed. The TCS score was defined as the ratio of F50 (clonal expansion) to E x V (chaos), calculated using BLOSUM62-based TCRdist between CDR3 peptides within each V-J. Welch's t-statistics and random forest reduced around 510 V-J features to 10 to 15, which were used in a naive Bayes classifier (R e1071). No statistical method was used to fix the sample size in advance, and group allocation was not hidden from the investigators. The paper describes TCR Vbeta CDR3 sequencing of around 130 peripheral blood samples, made up of fewer than 50 ophthalmopathy patients, 70 to 75 hyperthyroidism patients and 17 progressor patients.

The sample was peripheral blood mononuclear cells (PBMCs), taken at new diagnosis, from a patient treated with antithyroid drugs. The rearrangement combines TRBV6-5 with TRBJ2-5; the central 10 bases match TRBD2. This receptor was identified in a woman aged 18-29 years with Graves disease. Donor details come from another sample of the same person, matched by shared clones. The DNA reads TGTGCCAGCAGTTACGGCCCAGCGGGGGGGCAGGAGACCCAGTACTTC. Its protein product is CASSYGPAGGQETQYF.